This T cell receptor (beta chain) was captured by sequencing in a study of control samples from healthy donors and cancer patients. This CDR3 contains 14 residues. Trimming stripped 4 bases from V and 7 bases from J, with 17 bases between. Germline V gene data show CDR1 as SGHDN and CDR2 as FVKESK. Data came from immunoSEQ multiplex PCR; TCRdb stores just in-frame clones and leaves some out. The sample includes 110,000 to 150,000 clones, about 90% of them seen just once. The receptor was derived from a man younger than 35 in good health. The chain recombines TRBV14 with TRBJ2-7; D not certain. Material for sequencing was blood. The DNA for the CDR3 is TGTGCCAGCAGCCTTCTCCCTATGGCCTCTGAGCAGTACTTC. Encoded protein: CASSLLPMASEQYF.